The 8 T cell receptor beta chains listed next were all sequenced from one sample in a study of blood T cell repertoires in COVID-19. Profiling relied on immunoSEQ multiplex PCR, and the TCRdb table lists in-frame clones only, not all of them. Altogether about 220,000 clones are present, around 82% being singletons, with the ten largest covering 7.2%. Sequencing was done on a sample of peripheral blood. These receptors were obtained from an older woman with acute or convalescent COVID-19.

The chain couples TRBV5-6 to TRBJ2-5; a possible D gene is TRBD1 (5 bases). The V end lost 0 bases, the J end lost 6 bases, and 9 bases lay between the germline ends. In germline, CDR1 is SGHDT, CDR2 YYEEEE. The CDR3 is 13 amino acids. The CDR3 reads CASSLERGQTQYF. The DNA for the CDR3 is TGTGCCAGCAGCTTGGAAAGGGGTCAGACCCAGTACTTC.

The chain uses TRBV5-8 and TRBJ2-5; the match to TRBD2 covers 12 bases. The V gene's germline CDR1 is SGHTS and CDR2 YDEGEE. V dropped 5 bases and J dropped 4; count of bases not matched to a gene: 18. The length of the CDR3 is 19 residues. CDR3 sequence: CASRNGLAGYSGERETQYF. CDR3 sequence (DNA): TGTGCCAGCAGAAATGGACTAGCGGGATATTCGGGGGAACGAGAGACCCAGTACTTC.

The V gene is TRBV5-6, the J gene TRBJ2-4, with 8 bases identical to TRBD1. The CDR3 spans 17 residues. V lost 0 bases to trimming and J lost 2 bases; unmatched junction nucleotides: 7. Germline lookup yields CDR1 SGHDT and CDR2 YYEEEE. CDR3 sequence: CASSLARDRTTKNIQYF. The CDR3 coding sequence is TGTGCCAGCAGCTTGGCCCGGGACAGGACCACCAAAAACATTCAGTACTTC.

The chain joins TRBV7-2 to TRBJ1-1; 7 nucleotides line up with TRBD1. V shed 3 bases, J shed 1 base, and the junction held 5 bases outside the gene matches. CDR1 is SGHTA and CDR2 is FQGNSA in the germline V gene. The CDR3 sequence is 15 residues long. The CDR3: CASSFRNRGNTEAFF. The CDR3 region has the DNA TGTGCCAGCAGCTTCCGAAACAGGGGGAACACTGAAGCTTTCTTT.

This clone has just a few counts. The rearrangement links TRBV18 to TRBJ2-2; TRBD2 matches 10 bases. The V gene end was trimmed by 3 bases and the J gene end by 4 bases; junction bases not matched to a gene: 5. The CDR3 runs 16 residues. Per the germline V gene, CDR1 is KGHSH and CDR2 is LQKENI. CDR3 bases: TGTGCCAGCTCACCGAAACTAGCGGGGAGCACCGGGGAGCTGTTTTTT. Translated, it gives CASSPKLAGSTGELFF.

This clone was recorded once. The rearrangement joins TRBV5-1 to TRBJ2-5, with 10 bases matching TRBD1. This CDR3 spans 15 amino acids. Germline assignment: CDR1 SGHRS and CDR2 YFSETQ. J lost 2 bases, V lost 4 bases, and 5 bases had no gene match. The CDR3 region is CASSGGQGPQETQYF. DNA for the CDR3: TGCGCCAGCAGCGGGGGACAGGGGCCACAAGAGACCCAGTACTTC. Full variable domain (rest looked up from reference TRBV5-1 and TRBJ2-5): KAGVTQTPRYLIKTRGQQVTLSCSPISGHRSVSWYQQTPGQGLQFLFEYFSETQRNKGNFPGRFSGRQFSNSRSEMNVSTLELGDSALYLCASSGGQGPQETQYFGPGTRLLVL.

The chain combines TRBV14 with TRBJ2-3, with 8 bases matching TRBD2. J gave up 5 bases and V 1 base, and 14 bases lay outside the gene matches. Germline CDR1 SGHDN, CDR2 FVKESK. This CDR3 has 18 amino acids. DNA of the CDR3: TGTGCCAGCAGCCAAGGGCTTCAGGCTAGCGGGTTGAAAGATACGCAGTATTTT. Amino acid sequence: CASSQGLQASGLKDTQYF. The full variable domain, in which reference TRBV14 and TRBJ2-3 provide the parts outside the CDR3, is EAGVTQFPSHSVIEKGQTVTLRCDPISGHDNLYWYRRVMGKEIKFLLHFVKESKQDESGMPNNRFLAERTGGTYSTLKVQPAELEDSGVYFCASSQGLQASGLKDTQYFGPGTRLTVL.

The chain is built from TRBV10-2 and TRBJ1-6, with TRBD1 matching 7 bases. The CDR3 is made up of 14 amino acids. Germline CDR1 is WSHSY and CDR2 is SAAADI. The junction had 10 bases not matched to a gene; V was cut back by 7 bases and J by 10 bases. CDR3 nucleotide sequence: TGCGCCAGCACTAGAGGGGGCGCAGACTCACCCCTCCACTTT. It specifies CASTRGGADSPLHF.